This T cell receptor (beta chain) stems from a study of CD8 T cells in Susac syndrome. Study summary: Sequencing included Susac syndrome patients, six of them with active disease and under 10 in remission.

V was clipped by 3 bases and J by 2 bases, with 10 bases between them. This CDR3 contains 14 residues. CDR1 is SQVTM and CDR2 is ANQGSEA in the germline V gene. With random hexamers, roughly 0.45 to 1 ug RNA was reverse transcribed. A multiplex approach, immunoSEQ multiplex PCR, amplified TCR beta CDR3 across 54 Vbeta and 13 Jbeta. TCRdb fed the immunoSEQ multiplex PCR reads into MiXCR, producing one record per CDR3 protein. The sample has some 100,000 distinct CDR3 sequences; 95% are singletons. TCR beta sequences were obtained from blood CD8+ and CD4+ T cells. The sample was CD8+ T cells from PBMCs. The TCR comes from a human donor with Susac syndrome. V usage is TRBV29-1 and J usage is TRBJ2-2; no clear D. The CDR3 DNA sequence: TGCAGCGTTGAGGTTGAGGTTAACACCGGGGAGCTGTTTTTT. Translated, it gives CSVEVEVNTGELFF.